This T cell receptor (beta chain) was sequenced in a study of beta chain features in type 1 diabetes. General study points: A possible short-template PCR bias applies equally to patients and controls. Patients with Type 1 diabetes showed moderately but significantly shorter TCRB CDR3s in all four CD4+ subsets.

Reverse transcription of all isolated RNA meant that expressed TCRB transcripts were sequenced. The method was immunoSEQ multiplex PCR; TCRdb's version includes in-frame clones alone and lacks a portion of them. The data show nearly 350,000 clones, less than 9.5% seen once. This clone was seen ten or more times. The antigen is not known. Sequencing was carried out using central memory CD4+ T cells from blood. This sequence was found in a woman aged 18-35 years in good health.

The DNA of the CDR3 is TGTGCCAGCAGCTTTCCAGGGGGCTCGGAGACCCAGTACTTC. Translated, it gives CASSFPGGSETQYF. This sequence joins TRBV7-9 and TRBJ2-5; TRBD1 matches 8 bases. The CDR3 runs 14 residues. Germline CDR1 SEHNR, CDR2 FQNEAQ (reference sequence). After removal of 3 bases from V and 5 bases from J, the junction contained 5 bases not matched to a gene.